The next 15 T cell receptor beta chains were all read from a single sample in a study of CD8 T cells in ankylosing spondylitis. TCRdb independently ran MiXCR on the 5' RACE reads; one entry per CDR3 protein. The sample shows just over 350,000 distinct CDR3 sequences, around 20% of them seen only once. The sequenced sample was blood, either unsorted or a sorted T cell fraction (not recorded which). These receptors were taken from a male donor with ankylosing spondylitis or in good health (not recorded which).

This clonotype was counted only a few times. This chain joins TRBV6-4 and TRBJ2-3; 10 bases fit TRBD2. The CDR3 runs 15 residues. The junction had 4 bases not matched to a gene; V was cut back by 3 bases and J by 4 bases. CDR1 is MRHNA and CDR2 is SNTAGT in the germline V gene. In nucleotides, the CDR3 is TGTGCCAGCAGTGATCAGCGGGGGGGGTCAGATACGCAGTATTTT. The encoded protein is CASSDQRGGSDTQYF.

J is TRBJ1-6 and V is TRBV7-9, with 9 bases that match TRBD1. Germline CDR1 SEHNR, CDR2 FQNEAQ (reference sequence). V shed 2 bases, J shed 11 bases, and the junction held 13 bases outside the gene matches. The CDR3 totals 17 residues. The CDR3: CASSLLVGDRDFTPLHF. CDR3 bases: TGTGCCAGCAGCTTATTAGTTGGGGACAGGGATTTTACACCCCTCCACTTT.

This clonotype appeared a few times. The gene calls are TRBV2 and TRBJ2-7; D might be TRBD1 (5 bases). Looked up from germline, CDR1 is SNHLY and CDR2 is FYNNEI. The V and J ends lost 1 base and 1 base respectively, with 11 bases between them. The CDR3 covers 15 residues. The DNA of the CDR3 is TGTGCCAGCAGTGAAGTCAGGGTACGGTCCTACGAGCAGTACTTC. This sequence encodes CASSEVRVRSYEQYF. The variable domain in full, completed from reference TRBV2 and TRBJ2-7, reads EPEVTQTPSHQVTQMGQEVILRCVPISNHLYFYWYRQILGQKVEFLVSFYNNEISEKSEIFDDQFSVERPDGSNFTLKIRSTKLEDSAMYFCASSEVRVRSYEQYFGPGTRLTVT.

This clonotype has just a few counts. This rearrangement joins TRBV7-9 to TRBJ2-1; D perhaps matches TRBD2 (6 bases). The CDR3 has 14 amino acids. Between the trimmed V and J ends, which lost 4 bases and 6 bases, there was a span of 13 bases. The germline V gene has CDR1 SEHNR and CDR2 FQNEAQ (reference sequence). The CDR3 coding sequence is TGTGCCAGCAGCTCCAGCCCGGGAGCCAATGAGCAGTTCTTC. Its protein is CASSSSPGANEQFF. The complete variable domain, with remaining parts taken from reference TRBV7-9 and TRBJ2-1, reads DTGVSQNPRHKITKRGQNVTFRCDPISEHNRLYWYRQTLGQGPEFLTYFQNEAQLEKSRLLSDRFSAERPKGSFSTLEIQRTEQGDSAMYLCASSSSPGANEQFFGPGTRLTVL.

The gene calls are TRBV12-3 or TRBV12-4 and TRBJ2-3; D may be TRBD1 or TRBD2 (5 bases each). V lost 5 bases and J lost 1, with 19 bases in between. CDR3 length: 17 residues. Here the CDR3 DNA reads TGTGCCAGCAGTCCACCCGGGGCGAGATTGGGCACAGATACGCAGTATTTT. Residues: CASSPPGARLGTDTQYF.

The CDR3 here is CASRESGGGRLFF. As DNA, the CDR3 is TGTGCCAGCAGGGAGAGCGGGGGGGGACGGCTGTTCTTC. This chain connects TRBV9 to TRBJ2-1; 10 bases agree with TRBD2. Germline V gene lookup returns CDR1 SGDLS and CDR2 YYNGEE. V dropped 5 bases and J dropped 15; count of bases not matched to a gene: 11. The CDR3 spans 13 residues.

This clonotype was detected a few times. This chain connects TRBV27 to TRBJ2-2; D is uncertain. V lost 3 bases, J lost 8 bases, and 10 bases lay in between. Germline CDR1 reads MNHEY; CDR2 reads SMNVEV (reference sequence). This CDR3 region has 13 residues. CDR3 sequence: CASSFFRLGELFF. As DNA, the CDR3 is TGTGCCAGCAGTTTCTTCAGGTTGGGGGAGCTGTTTTTT.

This clonotype appeared a few times. V and J are TRBV6-2 or TRBV6-3 and TRBJ2-7, with TRBD1 matching 9 bases. This CDR3 contains 16 residues. Germline assignment: CDR1 MNHEY and CDR2 SVGEGT. V lost 0 bases to trimming and J lost 3 bases; unmatched junction nucleotides: 6. The CDR3 loop is CASSYSRDRGFYEQYF. CDR3 DNA sequence: TGTGCCAGCAGTTACTCCCGAGACAGGGGGTTCTACGAGCAGTACTTC.

The chain employs TRBV5-6 and TRBJ2-3, with D tentatively TRBD2 (6 bases). Germline V CDR1 and CDR2: SGHDT, YYEEEE. Trimming removed 2 bases from V and 8 bases from J, with 15 bases in between. The CDR3 totals 14 residues. The CDR3 reads CASSFGTSGVTQYF. In DNA form, the CDR3 reads TGTGCCAGCAGCTTCGGGACCTCGGGGGTTACGCAGTATTTT.

This sequence joins TRBV25-1 and TRBJ2-3; D unclear. Looked up from germline, CDR1 is MGHDK and CDR2 is SYGVNS. V lost 2 bases and J 2 bases, leaving 11 bases between the germline ends. CDR3 length equals 15 residues. CDR3 nucleotides: TGTGCCAGCAGTGAAGATCACACTAACACAGATACGCAGTATTTT. Translated, it gives CASSEDHTNTDTQYF. The variable domain in full, completed from reference TRBV25-1 and TRBJ2-3, reads EADIYQTPRYLVIGTGKKITLECSQTMGHDKMYWYQQDPGMELHLIHYSYGVNSTEKGDLSSESTVSRIRTEHFPLTLESARPSHTSQYLCASSEDHTNTDTQYFGPGTRLTVL.

V usage is TRBV12-3 or TRBV12-4 and J usage is TRBJ2-1; 7 bases map to TRBD1. The CDR3 spans 17 residues. V shed 3 bases, J shed 7 bases, and the junction held 15 bases outside the gene matches. The CDR3 loop is CASSFGPGRGIWNEQFF. CDR3 bases: TGTGCCAGCAGTTTTGGGCCCGGCAGGGGGATTTGGAATGAGCAGTTCTTC.

The chain joins TRBV28 to TRBJ1-3, with D possibly TRBD1 on 6 matching bases. The CDR3 length is 14 residues. The germline V gene has CDR1 MDHEN and CDR2 SYDVKM. V lost 1 base to trimming and J lost 4 bases, with 8 bases between them. The CDR3 DNA reads TGTGCCAGCAGTTTATCAGGGGTGGGAAACACCATATATTTT. Translation gives CASSLSGVGNTIYF. The whole variable domain, filled in from reference TRBV28 and TRBJ1-3, reads DVKVTQSSRYLVKRTGEKVFLECVQDMDHENMFWYRQDPGLGLRLIYFSYDVKMKEKGDIPEGYSVSREKKERFSLILESASTNQTSMYLCASSLSGVGNTIYFGEGSWLTVV.

This chain joins TRBV7-8 and TRBJ1-5; a weak D match, TRBD1 (6 bases). The CDR3 covers 16 residues. The ends were cut back, 8 bases at V and 6 bases at J, with 23 bases in the middle. The germline CDR1 and CDR2 sequences are SGHVS and FQNEAQ. The CDR3 sequence is CASALPSGTISQPQHF. In DNA form, the CDR3 reads TGTGCCAGCGCACTCCCCTCCGGGACAATCAGTCAGCCCCAGCATTTT.

The table lists this clonotype with a few counts. The chain carries TRBV28 and TRBJ2-1, with 9 bases fitting TRBD1. Germline V gene sequence: CDR1 MDHEN, CDR2 SYDVKM. The CDR3 length is 15 residues. The V and J ends lost 8 bases and 6 bases, in that order; junction bases with no gene match: 11. In DNA, the CDR3 is TGTGCCAGCGGCGTCCCGGGACAGGGAGTCAATGAGCAGTTCTTC. Encoded protein: CASGVPGQGVNEQFF.

The sample holds a few counts of this clonotype. J is TRBJ2-3 and V is TRBV5-6; no reliable D call. Germline assignment: CDR1 SGHDT and CDR2 YYEEEE. The CDR3 is made up of 14 amino acids. V lost 2 bases and J 3 bases, leaving 10 bases between the germline ends. CDR3 sequence (DNA): TGTGCCAGCAGCTTTGGCAGCCTAACAGATACGCAGTATTTT. Translating it yields CASSFGSLTDTQYF.